These 16 T cell receptor beta chains came from one sample sequenced in a study of early T cells in non-severe SARS-CoV-2 infection. TCRdb re-called the 5' RACE reads with MiXCR, one entry per CDR3 protein. This table has 50,000 or so distinct CDR3 sequences, roughly 13% appearing once. What was sequenced was whole blood. The receptors were sampled from an adult who was a healthcare worker with PCR-confirmed SARS-CoV-2 infection or an uninfected control (not recorded which).

There are many counts of this clonotype. The chain carries TRBV27 and TRBJ1-1; D not resolved. The CDR3 loop spans 15 amino acids. The germline CDR1 and CDR2 sequences are MNHEY and SMNVEV (reference sequence). The V gene lost 1 base and the J gene lost 2 bases, with 11 bases spanning the gap. CDR3 in DNA: TGTGCCAGCAGTTTATTGCTGGGTACAAACACTGAAGCTTTCTTT. The encoded protein is CASSLLLGTNTEAFF.

This clonotype was counted many times. The V and J genes are TRBV12-3 or TRBV12-4 and TRBJ1-2; D possibly corresponds to TRBD1 (5 bases). V shed 6 bases and J shed 4 bases, with 18 bases lying between them. The CDR3 extends over 15 amino acids. The CDR3 reads CASSHISGTSYGYTF. The CDR3 coding sequence is TGTGCCAGCAGCCACATCTCAGGGACTTCCTATGGCTACACCTTC.

Ten or more counts support this clonotype. CDR3 DNA: TGTGCCAGTAGTGTCGTGCAGCGGGGAAACACCATATATTTT. Protein: CASSVVQRGNTIYF. This chain connects TRBV19 to TRBJ1-3; D unresolved. This CDR3 spans 14 amino acids. CDR1 and CDR2 from the germline V gene are LNHDA and SQIVND (reference sequence). Deletions cut 5 bases from V and 4 bases from J, with 12 bases between.

The sample holds many counts of this clonotype. The chain combines TRBV10-3 with TRBJ2-7; weak D call: TRBD1 (5 bases). This CDR3 has 14 residues. Germline CDR1 ENHRY, CDR2 SYGVKD. The ends were cut back, 2 bases at V and 5 bases at J, with 13 bases in the middle. The CDR3 DNA sequence: TGTGCCATCAGTGAGCCCAGGGATTTCGACGAGCAGTACTTC. Amino acids: CAISEPRDFDEQYF.

The chain employs TRBV20-1 and TRBJ2-5; D perhaps matches TRBD1 (5 bases). There are 13 residues in the CDR3. Germline V lookup: CDR1 DFQATT, CDR2 SNEGSKA (reference sequence). V was shortened by 0 bases and J by 5 bases, with 10 bases between the two germline ends. The CDR3 bases are TGCAGTGCTAGAGATCCAGGGATTGAGACCCAGTACTTC. Translated, it gives CSARDPGIETQYF.

The chain employs TRBV27 and TRBJ2-1; D is uncertain. The V end lost 2 bases, the J end lost 0 bases, and 8 bases lay between the germline ends. Per germline, CDR1 MNHEY and CDR2 SMNVEV (reference sequence). The CDR3 covers 15 residues. CDR3 DNA sequence: TGTGCCAGCAGTTTAGGGAAGAGCTCCTACAATGAGCAGTTCTTC. Protein product: CASSLGKSSYNEQFF.

This clonotype was detected many times. This chain joins TRBV15 and TRBJ1-1; D not resolved. The V gene lost 3 bases and the J gene lost 0 bases, with 5 bases spanning the gap. The germline V gene has CDR1 LNHNV and CDR2 YYDKDF (reference sequence). CDR3 length equals 13 residues. CDR3: CATSSPMNTEAFF. CDR3 coding DNA: TGTGCCACCAGCAGTCCCATGAACACTGAAGCTTTCTTT. Full variable domain (rest looked up from reference TRBV15 and TRBJ1-1): DAMVIQNPRYQVTQFGKPVTLSCSQTLNHNVMYWYQQKSSQAPKLLFHYYDKDFNNEADTPDNFQSRRPNTSFCFLDIRSPGLGDTAMYLCATSSPMNTEAFFGQGTRLTVV.

This clonotype came up many times. The chain is built from TRBV29-1 and TRBJ1-5; D is perhaps TRBD1 (5 bases). Trimming pared 4 bases from V and 0 bases from J, leaving 10 bases between. Germline assignment: CDR1 SQVTM and CDR2 ANQGSEA. The CDR3 consists of 14 residues. The DNA for the CDR3 is TGCAGCGTTGGGGACCGGTATAGCAATCAGCCCCAGCATTTT. Translating it yields CSVGDRYSNQPQHF.

The sample holds a few counts of this clonotype. The V and J genes are TRBV7-9 and TRBJ1-1; D is possibly TRBD1 (5 bases). The V end was cut by 4 bases, the J end by 6 bases, with 12 bases between. In germline, CDR1 is SEHNR, CDR2 FQNEAQ (reference sequence). This CDR3 is built from 13 residues. In DNA form, the CDR3 reads TGTGCCAGCAGCTGGGGGACTGTCGCTGAAGCTTTCTTT. It yields the protein CASSWGTVAEAFF.

This clonotype has at least ten counts. This chain connects TRBV12-3 or TRBV12-4 to TRBJ1-1; unclear D gene. The V end lost 6 bases, the J end lost 0 bases, and 5 bases lay between the germline ends. The CDR3 contains 12 residues. CDR3 DNA: TGTGCCAGCAGACAAGTGAACACTGAAGCTTTCTTT. Residues: CASRQVNTEAFF.

The sample holds a few counts of this clonotype. The J gene is TRBJ2-1, the V gene TRBV2; D assignment may be TRBD1 or TRBD2 (5 bases each). CDR3 length equals 18 residues. Germline values: CDR1 SNHLY, CDR2 FYNNEI. Trimming left V 8 bases short and J 2 bases short, with 25 bases between. The CDR3 DNA is TGTGCCAGCGGCTCTAACTCCTACGGGACGGTGGCCTACAATGAGCAGTTCTTC. Translating it yields CASGSNSYGTVAYNEQFF.

Ten or more counts support this clonotype. The chain recombines TRBV27 with TRBJ1-2; a weak D match, TRBD1 (5 bases). The CDR3 consists of 15 residues. With 2 bases removed from V and 1 base from J, the gap between germline ends came to 11 bases. The germline V gene has CDR1 MNHEY and CDR2 SMNVEV (reference sequence). The CDR3: CASSLKEGLNYGYTF. Written as DNA, the CDR3 is TGTGCCAGCAGTTTAAAGGAGGGACTTAACTATGGCTACACCTTC.

This clonotype was counted between two and nine times. This chain links TRBV29-1 with TRBJ1-1; a weak D match, TRBD1 (5 bases). Trimming took 3 bases from V and 4 from J, leaving 9 bases between them. CDR1 SQVTM and CDR2 ANQGSEA come from the germline V gene. This CDR3 contains 12 residues. Written as DNA, the CDR3 is TGCAGCGTTGAGAGGGGAAGCACTGAAGCTTTCTTT. Protein sequence: CSVERGSTEAFF.

In its sample, this clonotype was seen many times. The chain joins TRBV5-1 to TRBJ1-2, with 7 nucleotides matching TRBD1. The germline V gene has CDR1 SGHRS and CDR2 YFSETQ. The CDR3 loop spans 13 amino acids. V shed 2 bases, J shed 7 bases, and the junction held 5 bases outside the gene matches. The CDR3 spells CASSFRQGVGYTF. The CDR3 nucleotides read TGCGCCAGCAGCTTTAGACAGGGCGTTGGCTACACCTTC.

The chain recombines TRBV15 with TRBJ1-3; a weak D match, TRBD1 (5 bases). The germline V gene has CDR1 LNHNV and CDR2 YYDKDF (reference sequence). The CDR3 has 17 residues. V was trimmed by 0 bases and J by 3 bases, leaving 15 bases between them. The CDR3 protein is CATSRDPTADFGNTIYF. As DNA, the CDR3 is TGTGCCACCAGCAGAGACCCGACAGCGGATTTTGGAAACACCATATATTTT.

This sequence joins TRBV9 and TRBJ1-6; D perhaps matches TRBD1 (6 bases). The V gene lost 3 bases and the J gene lost 0 bases, with 10 bases spanning the gap. CDR1 and CDR2 from the germline V gene are SGDLS and YYNGEE. The CDR3 is 16 residues long. The CDR3 sequence: CASSEGGSSYNSPLHF. The CDR3 coding sequence is TGTGCCAGCAGCGAGGGGGGCAGCTCCTATAATTCACCCCTCCACTTT.